This TCR beta chain was profiled in a study of blood T cells in healthy people across ages. Germline V gives CDR1 SNHLY, CDR2 FYNNEI. The V and J ends lost 1 base and 1 base, in that order; junction bases with no gene match: 3. The CDR3 is 15 residues long. PCR was performed a second time for 7 to 11 cycles using a sample-barcoded 5' primer and a J-beta primer mix. TCRdb used MiXCR to reprocess the 5' RACE reads, holding one entry per CDR3 protein. The sample carries hundreds of thousands of distinct CDR3 sequences, about 28% recorded once. The genes are TRBV2 and TRBJ1-1, with 7 bases lining up with TRBD1. This TCR was recovered from an elderly woman in good health. Sequencing was carried out using blood. CDR3 loop: CASSEGDRWNTEAFF. The CDR3 coding sequence is TGTGCCAGCAGTGAAGGGGACAGATGGAACACTGAAGCTTTCTTT. Full variable domain (missing parts from reference TRBV2 and TRBJ1-1): EPEVTQTPSHQVTQMGQEVILRCVPISNHLYFYWYRQILGQKVEFLVSFYNNEISEKSEIFDDQFSVERPDGSNFTLKIRSTKLEDSAMYFCASSEGDRWNTEAFFGQGTRLTVV.